A selection of T cell receptor beta chains follows, all from one sample in a study of shared clonotypes between healthy human individuals. Some clones are missing from TCRdb's copy, which holds only in-frame ones; the method was immunoSEQ multiplex PCR. This table holds 2 million to 2.5 million clones, 93% found once. Sequenced input: naive CD4+ T cells from PBMCs. These receptors were obtained from a man younger than 35 in good health. Some clones in this sample may be carry-over from other donors' samples. The CDR3 runs from the conserved cysteine through the conserved F or W. D genes are given only for firm matches. Clone size is shown for a subset of rows, as once, few, many or a class of expanded clone.

TRBJ1-1 | . | . | TRBV6-1 | TGTGCCAGCAGTGAAGGCGGAGGCAACACTGAAGCTTTCTTT | CASSEGGGNTEAFF
TRBJ2-4 | . | . | TRBV5-1 | TGCGCCAGCAGCCCACTCGCCTCCGTTAAGGACATTCAGTACTTC | CASSPLASVKDIQYF
TRBJ1-3 | . | . | TRBV6-5 | TGTGCCAGCAGTTCTCTACCCAGAAGCACCATATATTTT | CASSSLPRSTIYF
TRBJ1-1 | . | . | TRBV27 | TGTGCCAGCAGTTTATTCGCGGGACTCCCTTCGGCTGAAGCTTTCTTT | CASSLFAGLPSAEAFF
TRBJ2-7 | . | . | TRBV5-1 | TGCGCCAGCAGCCTGGGGGGCTACGAGCAGTACTTC | CASSLGGYEQYF
TRBJ2-3 | . | . | TRBV7-6 | TGTGCCAGCAGCTCCAGCACAGATACGCAGTATTTT | CASSSSTDTQYF
TRBJ1-3 | . | once | TRBV5-4 | TGTGCCAGCAGCCGGGACCGCTCTGGAAACACCATATATTTT | CASSRDRSGNTIYF
TRBJ2-3 | . | once | TRBV5-1 | TGCGCCAGCAGCCCCTCGGACAACACAGATACGCAGTATTTT | CASSPSDNTDTQYF
TRBJ1-4 | . | . | TRBV5-1 | TGCGCCAGCAGCTTAGGGGGGTATAATGAAAAACTGTTTTTT | CASSLGGYNEKLFF
TRBJ2-2 | TRBD1 | . | TRBV19 | TGTGCCAGTAAGGGACAGGGTACGGGATCCGGGGAGCTGTTTTTT | CASKGQGTGSGELFF
TRBJ1-2 | . | . | TRBV6-1 | TGTGCCAGCAGTGAAAAGGAAAACTATGGCTACACCTTC | CASSEKENYGYTF
TRBJ2-7 | . | . | TRBV28 | TGTGCCAGCAGTTTAGTAGTTAGGGAGCAGTACTTC | CASSLVVREQYF
TRBJ1-1 | . | . | TRBV5-1 | TGCGCCAGCAGCACGCAGGGGAACACTGAAGCTTTCTTT | CASSTQGNTEAFF
TRBJ1-5 | TRBD1 | . | TRBV10-3 | TGTGCCACCACGACGGGACAGGGATATCAGCCCCAGCATTTT | CATTTGQGYQPQHF
TRBJ2-5 | . | . | TRBV5-1 | TGCGCCAGCAAGAGCATCGGCCAAGAGACCCAGTACTTC | CASKSIGQETQYF
TRBJ1-1 | . | once | TRBV6-5 | TGTGCCAGCAGTTCCCGAGGGGAGGGTACTGAAGCTTTCTTT | CASSSRGEGTEAFF
TRBJ2-1 | . | . | TRBV27 | TGTGCCAGCAGTCCTGTCTCGAGTGGCAGTTCACGATACAATGAGCAGTTCTTC | CASSPVSSGSSRYNEQFF
TRBJ1-1 | . | . | TRBV28 | TGTGCCAGCAGTCGTGAGATAAACACTGAAGCTTTCTTT | CASSREINTEAFF
TRBJ2-7 | . | . | TRBV5-1 | TGCGCCAGCAGTCGGGACTCCACCCGTACCTACGAGCAGTACTTC | CASSRDSTRTYEQYF
TRBJ2-7 | . | . | TRBV7-2 | TGTGCCAGCAGCTTAGGGGGTTCTAGGGTTCGTCGCGAGCAGTACTTC | CASSLGGSRVRREQYF
TRBJ2-2 | . | once | TRBV2 | TGTGCCAGCAGTGAGCTAACAGGGTGGGACGGGGAGCTGTTTTTT | CASSELTGWDGELFF
TRBJ1-2 | . | . | TRBV7-2 | TGTGCCAGCAGCTTAGGGCAGGGGCTGAACTATGGCTACACCTTC | CASSLGQGLNYGYTF
TRBJ1-5 | . | . | TRBV28 | TGTGCCAGCAGTTTATGGGCAGGGAGGGGGAATCAGCCCCAGCATTTT | CASSLWAGRGNQPQHF
TRBJ1-2 | . | . | TRBV5-1 | TGCGCCAGCAAAAGGGGCGCAGCGGGTGAGGTTGGCTACACCTTC | CASKRGAAGEVGYTF
TRBJ1-2 | . | . | TRBV10-2 | TGCGCCAGCAGAGAACACAGGGATGGGGACTATGGCTACACCTTC | CASREHRDGDYGYTF
TRBJ2-2 | TRBD2 | . | TRBV7-3 | TGTGCCAGCAGCCCGGGACTAGCGGGAGGCCGGGCCGGGGAGCTGTTTTTT | CASSPGLAGGRAGELFF
TRBJ2-1 | . | . | TRBV5-1 | TGCGCCAGCAGCCTAGCTGGAGTATTGGATGAGCAGTTCTTC | CASSLAGVLDEQFF
TRBJ1-5 | . | once | TRBV6-1 | TGTGCCAGCAGTGAAAGAGCCAGCGGGAGCAATCAGCCCCAGCATTTT | CASSERASGSNQPQHF
TRBJ2-1 | TRBD2 | . | TRBV27 | TGTGCCAGCAGTACACGGACTAGCTCCTACAATGAGCAGTTCTTC | CASSTRTSSYNEQFF
TRBJ2-6 | . | . | TRBV28 | TGTGCCAGCAGCCTAAGACTATCTGGGGCCAACGTCCTGACTTTC | CASSLRLSGANVLTF
TRBJ2-3 | TRBD1 | . | TRBV5-1 | TGCGCCAGCAGCATAGAGGGACAGGCGTTCACAGATACGCAGTATTTT | CASSIEGQAFTDTQYF
TRBJ1-4 | . | . | TRBV20-1 | TGCAGTGCTAGATCGTATGAAAAACTGTTTTTT | CSARSYEKLFF
TRBJ2-7 | . | . | TRBV5-6 | TGTGCCAGCAGCCAAATGACAGGTAACTACGAGCAGTACTTC | CASSQMTGNYEQYF
TRBJ1-5 | . | . | TRBV7-2 | TGTGCCAGCAGCTTAGGTCGGGGGTTCGAGTACCAGCCCCAGCATTTT | CASSLGRGFEYQPQHF
TRBJ2-7 | TRBD1 | . | TRBV6-5 | TGTGCCAGCAGTTATCAGGACAGGGTGGGGGAGCAGTACTTC | CASSYQDRVGEQYF
TRBJ2-7 | . | . | TRBV30 | TGTGCCTGGAGTTGGCGGGCCTACGAGCAGTACTTC | CAWSWRAYEQYF
TRBJ2-1 | TRBD2 | . | TRBV28 | TGTGCCAGCAGGGAGGGACTAGCGGGCTACAATGAGCAGTTCTTC | CASREGLAGYNEQFF
TRBJ2-7 | TRBD2 | few | TRBV13 | TGTGCCAGCAGCCCTAGGACTAGCGGGAACTACGAGCAGTACTTC | CASSPRTSGNYEQYF
TRBJ2-2 | . | . | TRBV11-3 | TGTGCCAGCAGCCCCTCGCCGAACCTCAACACCGGGGAGCTGTTTTTT | CASSPSPNLNTGELFF
TRBJ1-5 | . | few | TRBV5-1 | TGCGCCAGCAGCTTGGAAAGTACCAATCAGCCCCAGCATTTT | CASSLESTNQPQHF
TRBJ1-2 | . | once | TRBV25-1 | TGTGCCAGCAGTGAACCTAGGGGCTATGGCTACACCTTC | CASSEPRGYGYTF
TRBJ1-1 | . | few | TRBV30 | TGTGCCTGGATGGGGGCGGCTGAAGCTTTCTTT | CAWMGAAEAFF
TRBJ2-5 | TRBD1 | . | TRBV28 | TGTGCCAGCACGGGGACAGGAGCCTTCCAAGAGACCCAGTACTTC | CASTGTGAFQETQYF
TRBJ1-1 | . | few | TRBV7-9 | TGTGCCAGCAGCTTGGGTAAGGGAAGCAACACTGAAGCTTTCTTT | CASSLGKGSNTEAFF
TRBJ2-5 | TRBD1 | once | TRBV28 | TGTGCCAGCAGACCCCCCGGGACAGGGCAAGAGACCCAGTACTTC | CASRPPGTGQETQYF
TRBJ1-4 | TRBD1 | . | TRBV5-1 | TGCGCCAGCAGCGTCGGGACAGGGGGTGAAAAACTGTTTTTT | CASSVGTGGEKLFF
TRBJ2-1 | . | . | TRBV18 | TGTGCCAGCTCACCATCTCAGCAGACAACTTACAATGAGCAGTTCTTC | CASSPSQQTTYNEQFF
TRBJ2-7 | . | once | TRBV4-2 | TGTGCCAGCAGCCAATACAGAGACTACGAGCAGTACTTC | CASSQYRDYEQYF